A single sample is the source of the 14 T cell receptor beta chains below, sequenced in a study of control samples from healthy donors and cancer patients. The table came from immunoSEQ multiplex PCR; TCRdb's copy has only in-frame clones and leaves some out. The top ten clones hold approximately 2.5% of a sample with roughly 150,000 clones, over 90% of them seen once. The sample comprised blood. The receptors stem from a man in his fifties or sixties in good health.

V gene TRBV5-1 combines with J gene TRBJ1-1; 8 bases align to TRBD1. CDR3 length equals 16 residues. CDR1 SGHRS and CDR2 YFSETQ come from the germline V gene. With 2 bases clipped from V and 1 base from J, the junction kept 7 bases outside the gene matches. The CDR3 is CASSFRTGSQNTEAFF. For the CDR3, the DNA is TGCGCCAGCAGCTTCCGGACAGGGTCCCAGAACACTGAAGCTTTCTTT. Drawing the rest from reference TRBV5-1 and TRBJ1-1, the complete variable domain is KAGVTQTPRYLIKTRGQQVTLSCSPISGHRSVSWYQQTPGQGLQFLFEYFSETQRNKGNFPGRFSGRQFSNSRSEMNVSTLELGDSALYLCASSFRTGSQNTEAFFGQGTRLTVV.

This sequence joins TRBV6-5 and TRBJ2-7, with D perhaps matching TRBD1 (5 bases). The V and J ends lost 2 bases and 6 bases respectively, with 11 bases between them. Germline CDR1 MNHEY, CDR2 SVGAGI. The CDR3 sequence is 13 residues long. DNA for the CDR3: TGTGCCAGCAGTTACATCCAAACAGGCGAGCAGTACTTC. It codes for CASSYIQTGEQYF.

This chain links TRBV18 with TRBJ1-3; D remains unclear. V dropped 10 bases and J dropped 0 bases, with 16 bases sitting between them. The CDR3 runs to 15 residues. CDR1 is KGHSH, CDR2 LQKENI, per germline. CDR3 sequence reads: CATAAAGSSGNTIYF. CDR3 nucleotide sequence: TGTGCCACCGCAGCGGCGGGGAGCTCTGGAAACACCATATATTTT.

This rearrangement joins TRBV6-2 or TRBV6-3 to TRBJ2-7; 9 bases are a match to TRBD2. V lost 5 bases, J lost 2 bases, and 10 bases stayed unmatched. CDR1 and CDR2 (germline): MNHEY, SVGEGT. This CDR3 is built from 16 residues. The CDR3 is CASSQAAGGPAYEQYF. The CDR3 bases are TGTGCCAGCAGTCAGGCCGCGGGAGGGCCCGCCTACGAGCAGTACTTC.

The chain links TRBV11-2 to TRBJ1-2; D gene uncertain. CDR1 and CDR2 (germline): SGHAT, FQNNGV. Between the trimmed V and J ends, which lost 3 bases and 1 base, there was a span of 6 bases. The CDR3 spans 13 residues. In DNA form, the CDR3 reads TGTGCCAGCAGCTTTGACCTTAACTATGGCTACACCTTC. Its protein is CASSFDLNYGYTF.

The chain links TRBV2 to TRBJ2-7, with 9 bases aligning to TRBD1. J gave up 5 bases and V 6 bases, and 17 bases lay outside the gene matches. Germline CDR1 reads SNHLY; CDR2 reads FYNNEI. The CDR3 is made up of 17 amino acids. The CDR3 nucleotides are TGTGCCAGCAGCGTTGCCCTACGGACAGGGGATGGTGACGAGCAGTACTTC. Its protein product is CASSVALRTGDGDEQYF.

The V gene is TRBV28, the J gene TRBJ1-6; 7 nucleotides align to TRBD1. CDR1 and CDR2 from the germline V gene are MDHEN and SYDVKM. Trimming cost V 5 bases and J 10 bases; bases outside gene matches: 2. This CDR3 comprises 12 residues. This CDR3 reads CASSQGGSPLHF. The DNA of the CDR3 is TGTGCCAGCAGTCAGGGGGGATCACCCCTCCACTTT.

The chain links TRBV6-5 to TRBJ2-7, with D perhaps matching TRBD1 or TRBD2 (7 bases each). Germline V gene sequence: CDR1 MNHEY, CDR2 SVGAGI. V shed 6 bases and J shed 3 bases, with 18 bases lying between them. The CDR3 extends over 15 amino acids. CDR3 bases: TGTGCCAGCAGGGGGGAGGGCAGGGGGTTCTACGAGCAGTACTTC. It translates to CASRGEGRGFYEQYF.

V and J are TRBV5-4 and TRBJ2-7; 14 bases align to TRBD2. Germline trimming cut 3 bases from V and 3 bases from J; bases unmatched to any gene: 5. Germline loops: CDR1 SGHNT, CDR2 YYREEE (reference sequence). The CDR3 is made up of 16 amino acids. The CDR3 spells CASSSGLAGADYEQYF. The CDR3 nucleotides read TGTGCCAGCAGCTCGGGACTAGCGGGAGCCGACTACGAGCAGTACTTC.

The genes are TRBV6-6 and TRBJ2-7; 12 nucleotides agree with TRBD2. The V gene end was trimmed by 5 bases and the J gene end by 4 bases; junction bases not matched to a gene: 6. Germline V lookup: CDR1 MNHNY, CDR2 SVGAGI (reference sequence). The CDR3 spans 15 residues. This CDR3 is CASSPTSGSQYEQYF. The CDR3 DNA is TGTGCCAGCAGTCCGACTAGCGGGAGTCAATACGAGCAGTACTTC.

The rearrangement uses TRBV11-2 and TRBJ2-7; 7 nucleotides line up with TRBD1. The germline CDR1 and CDR2 sequences are SGHAT and FQNNGV. V lost 1 base to trimming and J lost 2 bases; unmatched junction nucleotides: 5. The CDR3 has 15 amino acids. The CDR3 here is CASSLGIGTAYEQYF. DNA for the CDR3: TGTGCCAGCAGCTTAGGTATTGGGACAGCCTACGAGCAGTACTTC.

This chain joins TRBV14 and TRBJ1-1; D is perhaps TRBD1 (5 bases). The CDR3 runs to 15 residues. V was trimmed by 3 bases and J by 2 bases, leaving 13 bases between them. Germline-derived CDR1 and CDR2 are SGHDN and FVKESK. CDR3 DNA sequence: TGTGCCAGCAGCCAGCTGGGGCCAGGAAACACTGAAGCTTTCTTT. This codes for CASSQLGPGNTEAFF.

The genes are TRBV5-1 and TRBJ2-3; perhaps TRBD1 as D (5 bases). Trimming shortened V by 3 bases and J by 3 bases, and 20 bases separated the two germline ends. Germline V lookup: CDR1 SGHRS, CDR2 YFSETQ. CDR3 length: 17 residues. This chain's CDR3 is CASSSNPLTDSTDTQYF. For the CDR3, the DNA is TGCGCCAGCAGCTCGAACCCTCTGACAGACAGTACAGATACGCAGTATTTT.

The chain joins TRBV5-4 to TRBJ2-1; TRBD1 matches 7 bases. CDR1 is SGHNT, CDR2 YYREEE, per germline (reference sequence). The ends lost 0 bases at V and 5 bases at J; junction bases unmatched: 5. This CDR3 is 15 amino acids long. For the CDR3, the DNA is TGTGCCAGCAGCTTGGGACAGGGTGCACACAATGAGCAGTTCTTC. This gives the protein CASSLGQGAHNEQFF.